The 26 T cell receptor beta chains listed next were all sequenced from one sample in a study of shared clonotypes between healthy human individuals. The data were produced by immunoSEQ multiplex PCR, yet TCRdb's version contains in-frame clones alone and is incomplete. The table has about 460,000 clones, 75% to 80% seen once. The sample was PBMCs. The receptors were sampled from a woman aged 40 to 50 in good health. Some clones in this sample may be carry-over from other donors' samples.

The chain links TRBV30 to TRBJ1-3; TRBD1 matches 10 bases. The DNA end is more similar to TRBJ2-2, so the J call may be wrong. The CDR3 consists of 14 residues. The germline gives CDR1 GTSNPN, CDR2 SVGIG (reference sequence). CDR3 DNA sequence: TGTGCCTGGACCTTGACAGGGGGCGCGGGGGAGCTGTTTTTT. As protein: CAWTLTGGAGELFF.

V is TRBV20-1 and J is TRBJ2-1; no reliable D call. The CDR3 contains 10 residues. Germline CDR1 DFQATT, CDR2 SNEGSKA (reference sequence). V lost 3 bases to trimming and J lost 8 bases, with 5 bases between them. In nucleotides, the CDR3 is TGCAGTGCTAGCCAGGATGAGCAGTTCTTC. Its protein is CSASQDEQFF.

This clone was seen a few times. The chain couples TRBV18 to TRBJ1-1; D ambiguous. Germline assignment: CDR1 KGHSH and CDR2 LQKENI. V gave up 2 bases and J gave up 0 bases, with 10 bases separating them. The CDR3 sequence is 15 residues long. CDR3 sequence: CASSPVADLNTEAFF. CDR3 DNA sequence: TGTGCCAGCTCACCAGTGGCAGATCTGAACACTGAAGCTTTCTTT.

This chain links TRBV7-2 with TRBJ2-4; 7 bases fit TRBD2. The V segment lost 7 bases and the J segment 1 base; nucleotides outside the gene matches: 7. CDR1 and CDR2 (germline): SGHTA, FQGNSA. The CDR3 totals 15 residues. CDR3 sequence (DNA): TGTGCCAGCACCAAGGGAGGGCTGGCCAAAAACATTCAGTACTTC. Translation: CASTKGGLAKNIQYF.

The rearrangement links TRBV10-3 to TRBJ2-7; TRBD2 agrees at 7 bases. Germline trimming cut 0 bases from V and 0 bases from J; bases unmatched to any gene: 2. The CDR3 length is 15 residues. The germline CDR1 and CDR2 sequences are ENHRY and SYGVKD. The CDR3 region has the DNA TGTGCCATCAGTGAGTCGAGCGGGGCCTCCTACGAGCAGTACTTC. This translates into CAISESSGASYEQYF.

For this clone: The junction does not match germline at one end; this may be a read error. The V call is TRBV27, the J call TRBJ2-2; the D gene is possibly TRBD2 (5 bases). In germline, CDR1 is MNHEY, CDR2 SMNVEV (reference sequence). This CDR3 has 15 amino acids. The CDR3 sequence: CASSLSRANTGELFF. The CDR3 DNA is TGTGCCAGCAGTTTATCCCGTGCGAACACCGGGGAGCTGTTTTTC.

This chain joins TRBV4-2 and TRBJ2-7, with D possibly being TRBD1 (6 bases). V lost 0 bases, J lost 3 bases, and 24 bases lay in between. Germline CDR1 and CDR2: LGHNA and YNFKEQ. This CDR3 has 19 residues. Here the CDR3 DNA reads TGTGCCAGCAGCCAAGAAGGCGCAGGGGCAGGACTCCTTCTCTACGAGCAGTACTTC. Protein: CASSQEGAGAGLLLYEQYF.

The chain is built from TRBV19 and TRBJ1-5, with D hard to call. The germline V and J ends were trimmed by 3 bases and 2 bases, with 17 bases remaining between them. This CDR3 is built from 17 residues. Germline assignment: CDR1 LNHDA and CDR2 SQIVND (reference sequence). CDR3 DNA sequence: TGTGCCAGTAGTATCTTGTCGGTGGTTTCGGGCAATCAGCCCCAGCATTTT. Amino acids: CASSILSVVSGNQPQHF.

This chain joins TRBV7-6 and TRBJ1-1, with TRBD1 matching 7 bases. Germline loops: CDR1 SGHVS, CDR2 FNYEAQ. V lost 1 base and J lost 2; bases outside the gene matches: 13. CDR3 length: 18 residues. CDR3 in amino acids: CASSLVLRPGGPNTEAFF. Written as DNA, the CDR3 is TGTGCCAGCAGCTTAGTTTTAAGGCCAGGGGGACCAAACACTGAAGCTTTCTTT.

For this clone: With a far larger clone one base away, a read error is the likely cause. In the same sample, other DNA sequences code for this CDR3. This chain links TRBV4-2 with TRBJ2-7; 8 positions agree with TRBD1. Looked up from germline, CDR1 is LGHNA and CDR2 is YNFKEQ. The length of the CDR3 is 14 residues. CDR3 in DNA: TGTGCCAGCAGCCTCCGACAGGGGCACTACGAGCAATACTTC. The encoded protein is CASSLRQGHYEQYF.

This clone was found a few times. A read error is the likely source, as a far larger clone sits one nucleotide away. This sample includes further DNA sequences coding for the same CDR3. The J gene is TRBJ2-7, the V gene TRBV29-1; D gene ambiguous. Germline loops: CDR1 SQVTM, CDR2 ANQGSEA. This CDR3 region has 13 residues. Trimming removed 6 bases at V and 5 bases at J, with 17 bases between. Here the CDR3 reads CSVVIQSGHEQYF. CDR3 sequence (DNA): TGCAGCGTCGTCATCCAGAGTGGCCACGAGCAGTACTTC.

Points on this clone: In the same sample, other DNA sequences code for this CDR3. The V gene is TRBV18, the J gene TRBJ1-1; TRBD1 matches 9 bases. Trimming took 3 bases from V and 5 from J; bases not matched to a gene: 4. CDR3 size: 14 residues. Germline CDR1 is KGHSH and CDR2 is LQKENI. This chain's CDR3 is CASSPGQGWTEAFF. The CDR3 nucleotides read TGTGCCAGCTCACCTGGACAGGGGTGGACTGAAGCTTTCTTT.

For this clone: A read error may be the cause here, since a much bigger clone is one base away. This sample also contains other DNA sequences that code for the same CDR3. The chain recombines TRBV5-1 with TRBJ1-1; 8 nucleotides line up with TRBD1. This CDR3 comprises 16 residues. Germline CDR1 SGHRS, CDR2 YFSETQ. CDR3 sequence (DNA): TGCGCCAGCAGCTTGGGGGCAGGGGGCCATCTCACTGAAGCCTTCTTT. This translates into CASSLGAGGHLTEAFF.

The J gene is TRBJ1-2, the V gene TRBV29-1; D is undetermined. The CDR3 length is 9 residues. CDR1 is SQVTM, CDR2 ANQGSEA, per germline. The V end lost 3 bases, the J end lost 7 bases, and 3 bases lay between the germline ends. As DNA, the CDR3 is TGCAGCGTTGACGCTGGCTACACCTTC. It yields the protein CSVDAGYTF.

This clone was seen a handful of times. This may stem from a read error, because a much larger clone lies one nucleotide away. The chain joins TRBV5-1 to TRBJ1-1; TRBD1 is a possible D gene (6 bases). The CDR3 totals 15 residues. From germline, CDR1 is SGHRS and CDR2 YFSETQ. Trimming stripped 4 bases from V and 3 bases from J, with 16 bases between. As DNA, the CDR3 is TGCGCCAGCAGCCCGAGGACAGCTCAGGACACTGAAGCTTTCTTT. Its translation: CASSPRTAQDTEAFF.

About this clone itself: It is likely a read error: a sequence one base away is far more abundant. The chain links TRBV4-3 to TRBJ1-2; D is possibly TRBD1 (5 bases). CDR3 size: 13 residues. Trimming left V 3 bases short and J 5 bases short, with 10 bases between. Germline V gene lookup returns CDR1 LGHNA and CDR2 YSLEER. Here the CDR3 reads CASSHGGGYGYTF. In DNA form, the CDR3 reads TGCGCCAGCAGCCATGGCGGGGGATATGGCTACACCTTC.

About this clone itself: A far larger clone differs by one base, so this is likely a read error. This likely comes from a read error, as the CDR3 has no conserved phenylalanine or tryptophan at its end. The CDR3 DNA is TGTGCCAGCAGTTTTTATGGGGGGCTTGACGGCTACACCTCC. Translation gives CASSFYGGLDGYTS. The chain couples TRBV28 to TRBJ1-2; the D gene is possibly TRBD1 (6 bases). The CDR3 has 14 residues. V lost 3 bases and J lost 8, with 16 bases in between. Germline V gives CDR1 MDHEN, CDR2 SYDVKM.

Concerning this clone itself: A single base is all that separates this from a far larger clone, so a read error is likely. This chain links TRBV6-1 with TRBJ2-7, with D possibly matching TRBD1 (6 bases). This CDR3 is built from 13 residues. Trimming stripped 6 bases from V and 3 bases from J, with 12 bases between. Germline V CDR1 and CDR2: MNHNS, SASEGT. CDR3 bases: TGTGCCAGCAGCTGGGGGCCTTTCTACGAGCAGTACTTC. Translated, it gives CASSWGPFYEQYF.

The V gene is TRBV5-8, the J gene TRBJ1-1; D is undetermined. V gave up 1 base and J gave up 0 bases, with 4 bases separating them. This CDR3 is built from 13 residues. The germline gives CDR1 SGHTS, CDR2 YDEGEE. CDR3 sequence: CASSLHVNTEAFF. CDR3 DNA: TGTGCCAGCAGCTTGCACGTGAACACTGAAGCTTTCTTT.

Concerning this clone itself: With a far larger clone one base away, a read error is the likely cause. The chain links TRBV5-1 to TRBJ2-4; D uncertain. The CDR3 totals 14 residues. In germline, CDR1 is SGHRS, CDR2 YFSETQ. The V end lost 0 bases, the J end lost 0 bases, and 4 bases lay between the germline ends. CDR3 amino acids: CASSLGTAKNIQYF. The DNA for the CDR3 is TGCGCCAGCAGCTTGGGAACAGCCAAAAACATTCAGTACTTC.

This sequence joins TRBV27 and TRBJ2-1; 7 positions agree with TRBD2. The CDR3 is 14 residues long. Germline CDR1 is MNHEY and CDR2 is SMNVEV (reference sequence). The V gene end was trimmed by 2 bases and the J gene end by 10 bases; junction bases not matched to a gene: 8. CDR3 bases: TGTGCCAGCAGTTTAGGGGGGGAAATCACGGAGCAGTTCTTC. It codes for CASSLGGEITEQFF.

DNA for the CDR3: TGCAGTGCTACAGGGAACACTGAAGCTTTCTTT. The encoded protein is CSATGNTEAFF. The rearrangement joins TRBV20-1 to TRBJ1-1; D not resolved. The CDR3 is 11 residues long. V was trimmed by 4 bases and J by 1 base, leaving 4 bases between them. Looked up from germline, CDR1 is DFQATT and CDR2 is SNEGSKA (reference sequence).

The chain joins TRBV5-1 to TRBJ1-4; no clear D gene. V dropped 0 bases and J dropped 0 bases, with 15 bases sitting between them. Germline CDR1 SGHRS, CDR2 YFSETQ. The CDR3 is made up of 18 amino acids. Written as DNA, the CDR3 is TGCGCCAGCAGCTTGGGTTCCGGGAGTTACCCAACTAATGAAAAACTGTTTTTT. It yields the protein CASSLGSGSYPTNEKLFF.

V is TRBV14 and J is TRBJ2-5, with 10 positions matching TRBD2. The CDR3 runs to 15 residues. CDR1 and CDR2 from the germline V gene are SGHDN and FVKESK. The J segment lost 5 bases and the V segment lost 8 bases, leaving 11 bases of the junction unmatched. The CDR3 loop reads CASGDMTSGLETQYF. DNA for the CDR3: TGTGCCAGCGGCGACATGACTAGCGGGTTGGAGACCCAGTACTTC.

The J gene is TRBJ2-1, the V gene TRBV7-2; perhaps TRBD2 as D (5 bases). Germline V gives CDR1 SGHTA, CDR2 FQGNSA. There are 14 residues in the CDR3. Trimming removed 7 bases at V and 2 bases at J, with 12 bases between. CDR3 nucleotides: TGTGCCAGCAAGCCCGACTATGCCTACAATGAGCAGTTCTTC. Protein product: CASKPDYAYNEQFF.

This chain connects TRBV10-3 to TRBJ1-1; a possible D gene is TRBD1 (6 bases). Germline assignment: CDR1 ENHRY and CDR2 SYGVKD. Trimming cost V 10 bases and J 3 bases, with 18 bases left between them. The length of the CDR3 is 14 residues. The CDR3 here is CASRGTDSYTEAFF. CDR3 DNA: TGTGCCAGCAGGGGAACGGACAGCTACACTGAAGCTTTCTTT.